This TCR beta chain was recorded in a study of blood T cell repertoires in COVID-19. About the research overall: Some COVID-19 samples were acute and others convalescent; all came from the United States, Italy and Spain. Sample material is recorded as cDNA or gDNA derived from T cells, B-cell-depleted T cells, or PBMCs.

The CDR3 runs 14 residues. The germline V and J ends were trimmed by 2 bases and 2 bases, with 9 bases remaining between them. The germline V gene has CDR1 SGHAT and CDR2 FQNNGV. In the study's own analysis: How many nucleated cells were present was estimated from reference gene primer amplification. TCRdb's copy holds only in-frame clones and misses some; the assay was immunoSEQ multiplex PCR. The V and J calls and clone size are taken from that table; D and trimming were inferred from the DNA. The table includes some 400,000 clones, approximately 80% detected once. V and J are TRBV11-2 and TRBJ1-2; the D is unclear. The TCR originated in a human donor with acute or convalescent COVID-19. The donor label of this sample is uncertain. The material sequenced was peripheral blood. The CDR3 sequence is CASSLTDQNYGYTF. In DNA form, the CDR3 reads TGTGCCAGCAGCTTAACAGACCAAAACTATGGCTACACCTTC.